The T cell receptor (beta chain) described here comes from a study of metastatic and nonmetastatic thyroid tumors (TCRdb year 2020). Turning to the overall study: Repertoires were compared across peripheral blood and tumor or nodule tissue samples from malignant and benign thyroid patients. Broad study findings and their caveats: In both blood and tumor samples, TCR beta diversity was reported to be significantly higher in malignant tumors than in benign nodules.

No treatment had been received by any patient before thyroid surgery. Using T-cell receptor beta sequencing, the researchers looked back retrospectively at clinical samples from patients, gathered between about 2011 and 2019. V lost 4 bases and J lost 9 bases; the stretch between them is 13 bases long. Inclusive of the bounding cysteine and phenylalanine, the CDR3 is 13 residues long. Of all the DNA, just the CDR3 is kept, 39 bases in frame from base 1. The germline V gene specifies MNHEY as CDR1 and SVGEGT as CDR2. The method behind the library was PCR. Reads for this sample came from an Illumina HiSeq 4000. The TCR beta-chain CDR3 region of each patient was profiled by high-throughput sequencing. The paper's processing steps were these. A classifier to discriminate distant-metastatic papillary thyroid cancer patients was built from CDR3 differences across clinicopathological groups. Repertoire diversity was assessed with the Shannon index, and tumor-blood repertoire similarity with the Morisita-Horn index. TCRdb handled the public reads itself, with Q25 trimming in fastp and clone calling in MiXCR, and kept productive beta chains. V and J calls and clone size were set by TCRdb, not the authors. The sample yields about 4,700 clones; 20% to 25% were counted once. Roughly a tenth of the sample rests with the top ten.

A word on this clone: Its antigen is still unknown. No base qualities exist here, and no much larger clone lies one base off it.

The receptor chain draws on TRBV6-2 or TRBV6-3 and TRBJ1-5, with the D gene not clear enough to name. The origin of this receptor is a male donor with papillary thyroid cancer or a benign thyroid nodule (not recorded which). Some clones in this sample may be carry-over from other donors' samples. What was sequenced was tumor tissue. CDR3 sequence: CASSSPEVRPQHF. The DNA sequence is given as TGTGCCAGCAGTTCCCCTGAAGTGCGGCCCCAGCATTTT.